These 12 T cell receptor beta chains came from one sample sequenced in a study of OX40 agonist ivuxolimab in advanced cancers. Sequencing used immunoSEQ multiplex PCR; TCRdb keeps in-frame clones, though not all of them. The repertoire holds roughly 60,000 clones, 65% to 90% seen once, with 0.88% in the top ten. Sequenced material: CD4+ or CD8+ T cells sorted from blood, taken in a trial of the OX40 agonist ivuxolimab. All receptors come from an adult with an advanced solid tumor such as melanoma, head and neck, liver or kidney cancer.

The V call is TRBV6-4, the J call TRBJ2-5; 10 nucleotides line up with TRBD1. The germline V gene has CDR1 MRHNA and CDR2 SNTAGT. The length of the CDR3 is 16 residues. J lost 5 bases, V lost 2 bases, and 8 bases had no gene match. CDR3 sequence (DNA): TGTGCCAGCAGTGACCCTACCGACAGGGGGCCTGAGACCCAGTACTTC. Translated: CASSDPTDRGPETQYF.

J is TRBJ2-7 and V is TRBV6-6; D gene ambiguous. Trimming shortened V by 2 bases and J by 2 bases, and 10 bases separated the two germline ends. The CDR3 covers 14 residues. From germline, CDR1 is MNHNY and CDR2 SVGAGI (reference sequence). CDR3 nucleotide sequence: TGTGCCAGCAGTTACGACCTGGGTACCTACGAGCAGTACTTC. Translating it yields CASSYDLGTYEQYF.

The V call is TRBV7-9, the J call TRBJ2-7, with 9 bases lining up with TRBD1. V lost 4 bases, J lost 4 bases, and 5 bases stayed unmatched. Germline assignment: CDR1 SEHNR and CDR2 FQNEAQ (reference sequence). This CDR3 comprises 14 residues. CDR3 nucleotides: TGTGCCAGCAGCTCAGGACAGGGGAAGTACGAGCAGTACTTC. It encodes CASSSGQGKYEQYF.

V and J are TRBV7-9 and TRBJ1-1; D remains unclear. Germline lookup yields CDR1 SEHNR and CDR2 FQNEAQ (reference sequence). V was trimmed by 5 bases and J by 5 bases, leaving 12 bases between them. This CDR3 is built from 13 residues. This chain's CDR3 is CASSAAGGTEAFF. CDR3 sequence (DNA): TGTGCCAGCAGCGCCGCTGGAGGGACTGAAGCTTTCTTT.

The table lists this clone with a few counts. V and J are TRBV7-9 and TRBJ1-2; D may be TRBD1 (6 bases). Trimming left V 5 bases short and J 5 bases short, with 15 bases between. The CDR3 is 14 residues long. Looked up from germline, CDR1 is SEHNR and CDR2 is FQNEAQ (reference sequence). CDR3 region: CASSLWTERYGYTF. The CDR3 DNA follows: TGTGCCAGCAGCCTTTGGACAGAAAGATATGGCTACACCTTC.

This clone was observed once. The chain uses TRBV9 and TRBJ1-4; 8 nucleotides agree with TRBD1. The CDR3 loop spans 15 amino acids. V trimming: 3 bases; J trimming: 7 bases; junction bases outside the gene matches: 8. CDR1 is SGDLS and CDR2 is YYNGEE in the germline V gene. The CDR3 DNA reads as TGTGCCAGCAGCGAGGACAGGGACTGGGGTGAAAAACTGTTTTTT. It is translated as CASSEDRDWGEKLFF.

The chain combines TRBV19 with TRBJ2-1; 14 positions agree with TRBD2. The CDR3 is 16 amino acids. Germline CDR1 and CDR2: LNHDA and SQIVND (reference sequence). The junction had 4 bases not matched to a gene; V was cut back by 0 bases and J by 9 bases. CDR3: CASSIDGTSGSSEQFF. CDR3 bases: TGTGCCAGTAGTATAGACGGGACTAGCGGGAGTAGTGAGCAGTTCTTC. The full variable domain, rest sourced from reference TRBV19 and TRBJ2-1, is DGGITQSPKYLFRKEGQNVTLSCEQNLNHDAMYWYRQDPGQGLRLIYYSQIVNDFQKGDIAEGYSVSREKKESFPLTVTSAQKNPTAFYLCASSIDGTSGSSEQFFGPGTRLTVL.

The rearrangement joins TRBV5-5 to TRBJ1-1; D unresolved. Germline V gene sequence: CDR1 SGHKS, CDR2 YYEKEE (reference sequence). Trimming removed 1 base from V and 5 bases from J, with 12 bases in between. The CDR3 runs to 14 residues. CDR3 residues: CASSLSRGGTEAFF. The CDR3 DNA is TGTGCCAGCAGCTTGTCCCGTGGTGGGACTGAAGCTTTCTTT.

The chain joins TRBV9 to TRBJ1-1; D call uncertain. Germline CDR1 reads SGDLS; CDR2 reads YYNGEE. With 0 bases removed from V and 9 bases from J, the gap between germline ends came to 12 bases. The CDR3 spans 13 residues. The DNA for the CDR3 is TGTGCCAGCAGCGTAGTTTATGGGCAGCAAGCTTTCTTT. This gives the protein CASSVVYGQQAFF.

This rearrangement joins TRBV7-6 to TRBJ1-3, with 7 bases aligning to TRBD1. V lost 5 bases to trimming and J lost 3 bases; unmatched junction nucleotides: 7. Germline V lookup: CDR1 SGHVS, CDR2 FNYEAQ. This CDR3 comprises 15 residues. The CDR3 nucleotides are TGTGCCAGCAGCGCCCGACAGGGTGGTGGAAACACCATATATTTT. As protein: CASSARQGGGNTIYF. Combining the CDR3 with reference TRBV7-6 and TRBJ1-3 gives the whole variable domain GAGVSQSPRYKVTKRGQDVALRCDPISGHVSLYWYRQALGQGPEFLTYFNYEAQQDKSGLPNDRFSAERPEGSISTLTIQRTEQRDSAMYRCASSARQGGGNTIYFGEGSWLTVV.

This clone was found a few times. CDR3 protein: CASRYGQNNEKLFF. The CDR3 region has the DNA TGTGCCAGCAGATACGGCCAGAACAATGAAAAACTGTTTTTT. This chain joins TRBV6-6 and TRBJ1-4; D is unresolved. Looked up from germline, CDR1 is MNHNY and CDR2 is SVGAGI (reference sequence). With 6 bases removed from V and 5 bases from J, the gap between germline ends came to 13 bases. CDR3 size: 14 residues.

CDR3 sequence (DNA): TGTGCCAGCAGTGATTATAACTATGGCTACACCTTC. Protein product: CASSDYNYGYTF. This chain links TRBV6-1 with TRBJ1-2, with D unclear. The germline V gene has CDR1 MNHNS and CDR2 SASEGT. V shed 3 bases and J shed 1 base, with 3 bases lying between them. The CDR3 length is 12 residues.